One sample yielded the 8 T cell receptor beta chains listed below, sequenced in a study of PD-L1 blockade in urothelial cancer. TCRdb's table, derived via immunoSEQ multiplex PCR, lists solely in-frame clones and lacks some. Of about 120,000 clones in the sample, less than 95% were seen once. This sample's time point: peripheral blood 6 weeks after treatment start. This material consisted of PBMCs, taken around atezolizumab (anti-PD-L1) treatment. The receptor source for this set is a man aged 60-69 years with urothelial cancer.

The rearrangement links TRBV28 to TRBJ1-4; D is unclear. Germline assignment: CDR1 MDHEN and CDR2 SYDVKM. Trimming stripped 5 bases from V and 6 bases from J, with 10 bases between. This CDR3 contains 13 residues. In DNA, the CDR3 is TGTGCCAGCAGTACGACTTACCATGAAAAACTGTTTTTT. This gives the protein CASSTTYHEKLFF.

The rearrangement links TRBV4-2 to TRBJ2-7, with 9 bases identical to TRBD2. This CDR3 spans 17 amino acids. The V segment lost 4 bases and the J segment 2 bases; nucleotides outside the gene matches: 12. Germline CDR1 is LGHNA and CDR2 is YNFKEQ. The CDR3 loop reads CASSRQLIAGETYEQYF. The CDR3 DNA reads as TGTGCCAGCAGCCGTCAACTCATAGCGGGAGAGACCTACGAGCAGTACTTC.

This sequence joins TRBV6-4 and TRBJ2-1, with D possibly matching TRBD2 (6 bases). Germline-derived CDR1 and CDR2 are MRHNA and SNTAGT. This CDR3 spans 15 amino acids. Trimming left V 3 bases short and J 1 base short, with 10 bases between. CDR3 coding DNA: TGTGCCAGCAGTGATAGCGGAATGTCCTACAATGAGCAGTTCTTC. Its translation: CASSDSGMSYNEQFF.

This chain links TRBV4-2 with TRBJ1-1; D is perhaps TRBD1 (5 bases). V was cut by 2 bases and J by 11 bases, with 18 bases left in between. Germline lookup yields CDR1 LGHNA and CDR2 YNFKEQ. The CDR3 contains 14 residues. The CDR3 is CASSQYPPGPWAFF. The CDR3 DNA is TGTGCCAGCAGCCAATATCCGCCAGGGCCTTGGGCTTTCTTT.

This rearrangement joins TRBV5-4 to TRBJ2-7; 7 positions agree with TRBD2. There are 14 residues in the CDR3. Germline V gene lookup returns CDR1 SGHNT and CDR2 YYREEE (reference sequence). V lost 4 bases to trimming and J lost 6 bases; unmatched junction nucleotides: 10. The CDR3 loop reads CASSKDRLAGEQYF. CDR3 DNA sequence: TGTGCCAGCAGCAAAGACCGACTAGCTGGCGAGCAGTACTTC. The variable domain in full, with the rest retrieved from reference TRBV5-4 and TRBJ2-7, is ETGVTQSPTHLIKTRGQQVTLRCSSQSGHNTVSWYQQALGQGPQFIFQYYREEENGRGNFPPRFSGLQFPNYSSELNVNALELDDSALYLCASSKDRLAGEQYFGPGTRLTVT.

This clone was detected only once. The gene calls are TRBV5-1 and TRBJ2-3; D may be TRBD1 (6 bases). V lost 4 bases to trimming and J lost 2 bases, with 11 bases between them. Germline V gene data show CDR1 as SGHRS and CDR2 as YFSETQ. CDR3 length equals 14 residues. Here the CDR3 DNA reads TGCGCCAGCAGCCCGGACAGTGTCACAGATACGCAGTATTTT. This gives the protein CASSPDSVTDTQYF.

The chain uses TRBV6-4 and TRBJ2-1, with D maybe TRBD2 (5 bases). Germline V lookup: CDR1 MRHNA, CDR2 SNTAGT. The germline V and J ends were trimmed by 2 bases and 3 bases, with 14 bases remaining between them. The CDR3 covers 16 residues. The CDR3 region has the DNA TGTGCCAGCAGTGACGTATTGGGAGTCCGCTACAATGAGCAGTTCTTC. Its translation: CASSDVLGVRYNEQFF.

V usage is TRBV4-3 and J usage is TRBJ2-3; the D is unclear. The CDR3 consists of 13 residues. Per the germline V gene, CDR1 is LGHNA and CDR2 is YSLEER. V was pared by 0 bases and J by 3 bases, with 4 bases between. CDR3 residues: CASSQDMTDTQYF. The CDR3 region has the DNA TGCGCCAGCAGCCAAGATATGACAGATACGCAGTATTTT.